What follows are 9 T cell receptor beta chains derived from one specimen sequenced in a study of T-cell memory formation after mild COVID-19. TCRdb itself ran the 5' RACE reads through MiXCR, one entry per CDR3 protein. This sample yields around 530,000 distinct CDR3 sequences, of which 20% to 25% are seen a single time; 7% to 9% belongs to the top ten. The sequencing sample was made of PBMCs or a T cell subset sorted from them (not recorded which). The source is an adult woman who had mild COVID-19 (a few samples of this study predate the infection). Cell type and time point are not known.

The V and J genes are TRBV9 and TRBJ2-7, with D unclear. The CDR3 totals 16 residues. The V end lost 5 bases, the J end lost 0 bases, and 18 bases lay between the germline ends. CDR1 SGDLS and CDR2 YYNGEE come from the germline V gene. CDR3 residues: CASRLGGRKDSYEQYF. The CDR3 DNA is TGTGCCAGCAGGCTCGGTGGCAGAAAGGACTCCTACGAGCAGTACTTC.

This clonotype was observed a handful of times. CDR3 DNA sequence: TGTGCCACCAGTGATGCAGGCAGGGGTGGCACAGATACGCAGTATTTT. It translates to CATSDAGRGGTDTQYF. The chain employs TRBV24-1 and TRBJ2-3, with D maybe TRBD1 (6 bases). CDR3 size: 16 residues. The V gene's germline CDR1 is KGHDR and CDR2 SFDVKD. Trimming cost V 3 bases and J 1 base, with 13 bases left between them.

V and J are TRBV7-9 and TRBJ2-7; either TRBD1 or TRBD2 may supply D (5 bases each). This CDR3 is 16 amino acids long. V dropped 3 bases and J dropped 3 bases, with 18 bases sitting between them. Germline loops: CDR1 SEHNR, CDR2 FQNEAQ (reference sequence). For the CDR3, the DNA is TGTGCCAGCAGCTTTGAAACGGGGACCGAGGGCTACGAGCAGTACTTC. This gives the protein CASSFETGTEGYEQYF.

The genes are TRBV4-3 and TRBJ1-4; 8 nucleotides match TRBD1. With V trimmed by 0 bases and J by 8 bases, 8 bases remained unmatched. The CDR3 extends over 16 amino acids. Germline CDR1 and CDR2: LGHNA and YSLEER. The CDR3 DNA reads TGCGCCAGCAGCCAAGATTGGGCAGGGGGCGGCGAAAAACTGTTTTTT. This gives the protein CASSQDWAGGGEKLFF.

This clonotype was seen only a few times. This chain joins TRBV21-1 and TRBJ2-5; the tabulated D call, TRBD2, remains unverified against the DNA. TRBV21-1 represents a pseudogene. This CDR3 is 15 amino acids long. CDR3: CASTTGPPVQETQYF. For the CDR3, the DNA is TGTGCCAGCACTACGGGCCCTCCCGTCCAAGAGACCCAGTACTTC.

This clonotype was found many times. The CDR3 DNA is TGTGCCAGCAGCCGCCCGGGGGGGGAGCTGTTTTTT. Residues: CASSRPGGELFF. This rearrangement joins TRBV7-2 to TRBJ2-2; D possibly corresponds to TRBD2 (5 bases). V lost 5 bases, J lost 8 bases, and 9 bases lay in between. The CDR3 loop spans 12 amino acids. The V gene's germline CDR1 is SGHTA and CDR2 FQGNSA. The complete variable domain, with remaining parts taken from reference TRBV7-2 and TRBJ2-2, reads GAGVSQSPSNKVTEKGKDVELRCDPISGHTALYWYRQSLGQGLEFLIYFQGNSAPDKSGLPSDRFSAERTGGSVSTLTIQRTQQEDSAVYLCASSRPGGELFFGEGSRLTVL.

The table lists this clonotype with a few counts. The chain combines TRBV12-3 or TRBV12-4 with TRBJ1-2; a possible D gene is TRBD1 (5 bases). Deletions cut 3 bases from V and 7 bases from J, with 15 bases between. This CDR3 has 14 amino acids. The DNA for the CDR3 is TGTGCCAGCAGTTTCATCAGGACATCTGGTGGCTACACCTTC. Its translation: CASSFIRTSGGYTF.

V and J are TRBV19 and TRBJ1-6; TRBD1 agrees at 8 bases. V shed 3 bases, J shed 7 bases, and the junction held 2 bases outside the gene matches. The CDR3 is 14 residues long. CDR1 LNHDA and CDR2 SQIVND come from the germline V gene (reference sequence). The CDR3 region is CASSIGTGNSPLHF. CDR3 bases: TGTGCCAGTAGTATCGGGACAGGCAATTCACCCCTCCACTTT. The entire variable domain, with the rest obtained from reference TRBV19 and TRBJ1-6, is as follows: DGGITQSPKYLFRKEGQNVTLSCEQNLNHDAMYWYRQDPGQGLRLIYYSQIVNDFQKGDIAEGYSVSREKKESFPLTVTSAQKNPTAFYLCASSIGTGNSPLHFGNGTRLTVT.

The CDR3 coding sequence is TGTGCCAGCAGCTTAGCGGACAGGGCCACTGAAGCTTTCTTT. This sequence encodes CASSLADRATEAFF. This chain uses TRBV11-3 with TRBJ1-1, with 8 bases aligning to TRBD1. Germline CDR1 and CDR2: SGHNT and YENEEA. The V segment lost 1 base and the J segment 4 bases; nucleotides outside the gene matches: 2. This CDR3 comprises 14 residues.